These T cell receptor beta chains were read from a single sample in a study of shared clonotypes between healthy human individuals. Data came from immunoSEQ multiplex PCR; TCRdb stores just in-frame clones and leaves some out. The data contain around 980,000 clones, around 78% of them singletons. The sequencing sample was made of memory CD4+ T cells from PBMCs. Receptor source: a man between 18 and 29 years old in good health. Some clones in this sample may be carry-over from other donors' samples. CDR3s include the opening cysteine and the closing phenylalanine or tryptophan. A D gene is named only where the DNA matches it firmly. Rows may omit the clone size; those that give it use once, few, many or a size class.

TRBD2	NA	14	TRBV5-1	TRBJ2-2	TGCGCCAGCAGGGGACTAGCGGCGACCGGGGAGCTGTTTTTT	CASRGLAATGELFF
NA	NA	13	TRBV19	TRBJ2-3	TGTGCCAGTAGTATAGACCGGGAAAATACGCAGTATTTT	CASSIDRENTQYF
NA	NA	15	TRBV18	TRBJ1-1	TGTGCCAGCTCACCCGGGCAGAGCCGGAACACTGAAGCTTTCTTT	CASSPGQSRNTEAFF
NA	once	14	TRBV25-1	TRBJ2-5	TGTGCCAGCAGTGAAGTCGGGACCCAAGAGACCCAGTACTTC	CASSEVGTQETQYF
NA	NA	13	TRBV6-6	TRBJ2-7	TGTGCCAGCAGTTACTGGGGGGACTACGAGCAGTACTTC	CASSYWGDYEQYF
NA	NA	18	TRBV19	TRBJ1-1	TGTGCCAGTAGTGTATGGGCCGGCCAGTTTCCCATGAACACTGAAGCTTTCTTT	CASSVWAGQFPMNTEAFF
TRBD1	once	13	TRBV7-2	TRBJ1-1	TGTGCCAGCCGAAGGGACAGGAACACTGAAGCTTTCTTT	CASRRDRNTEAFF
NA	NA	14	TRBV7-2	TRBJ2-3	TGTGCCAGCAGCTTAGGGGGGCAGGAAGATACGCAGTATTTT	CASSLGGQEDTQYF
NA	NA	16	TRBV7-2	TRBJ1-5	TGTGCCAGCAGCCCCGGAGCCGGGCGGAGCAATCAGCCCCAGCATTTT	CASSPGAGRSNQPQHF
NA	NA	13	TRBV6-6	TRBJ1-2	TGTGCCAGCAGATCACAGATTAGCTATGGCTACACCTTC	CASRSQISYGYTF
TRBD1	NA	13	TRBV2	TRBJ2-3	TGTGCCAGCAATTACAGGGGGTCAGATACGCAGTATTTT	CASNYRGSDTQYF
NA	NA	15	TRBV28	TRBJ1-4	TGTGCCAGCCAGACAAATCCCGCAACTAATGAAAAACTGTTTTTT	CASQTNPATNEKLFF
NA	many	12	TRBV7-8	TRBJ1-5	TGTGCCAGCAGCTTAAACAATCAGCCCCAGCATTTT	CASSLNNQPQHF
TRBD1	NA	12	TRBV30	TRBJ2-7	TGTGCCTGGAGACCCGACAGGGGGGTGCAGTACTTC	CAWRPDRGVQYF
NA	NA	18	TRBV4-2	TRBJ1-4	TGTGCCAGCAGCCAAGAAGGGACGGCCTCTGCAACTAATGAAAAACTGTTTTTT	CASSQEGTASATNEKLFF
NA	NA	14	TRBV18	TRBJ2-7	TGTGCCAGCTCACCGCGTTCAGGGATCTACGAGCAGTACTTC	CASSPRSGIYEQYF
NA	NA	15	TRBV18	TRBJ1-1	TGTGCCAGCTCACCCTCGGGACTTCCCGGCGCTGAAGCTTTCTTT	CASSPSGLPGAEAFF
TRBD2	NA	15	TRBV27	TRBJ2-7	TGTGCCAGCAGCCCGCGCCCAGGGAGGGACTACGAGCAGTACTTC	CASSPRPGRDYEQYF
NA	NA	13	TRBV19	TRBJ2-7	TGTGCCAGTAGGAGCACAGGGAGCCACGAGCAGTACTTC	CASRSTGSHEQYF
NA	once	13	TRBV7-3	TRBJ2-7	TGTGCCAGCAGCTTGGGCAGGGACTACGAGCAGTACTTC	CASSLGRDYEQYF
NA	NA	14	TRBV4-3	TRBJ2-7	TGCGCCAGCAGCCAGGGAGAGGGCCGCTACGAGCAGTACTTC	CASSQGEGRYEQYF
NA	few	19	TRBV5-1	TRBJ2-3	TGCGCCAGCAGCGACAGGGGGCTTAAAGCGGGAGGGTCAACAGATACGCAGTATTTT	CASSDRGLKAGGSTDTQYF
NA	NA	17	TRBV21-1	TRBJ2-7	TGTGCCAGCAGCAAACGTAAAGGACTAGCGCGGGCCTACGAGCAGTACTTC	CASSKRKGLARAYEQYF
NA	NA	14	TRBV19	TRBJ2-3	TGTGCCAGTAGTACCGCGGACGGGACAGATACGCAGTATTTT	CASSTADGTDTQYF
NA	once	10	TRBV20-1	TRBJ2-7	TGCAGTGCTGGGTTCTACGAGCAGTACTTC	CSAGFYEQYF
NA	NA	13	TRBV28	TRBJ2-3	TGTGCCAGCAAAAGACCAGGGGCAGATACGCAGTATTTT	CASKRPGADTQYF
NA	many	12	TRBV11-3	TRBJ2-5	TGTGCCAGCAGCCTCGGTGGGCCCCCCCAGTACTTC	CASSLGGPPQYF
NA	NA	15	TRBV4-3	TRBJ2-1	TGCGCCAGCAGCCAAGAGTATTCGGCCTACAATGAGCAGTTCTTC	CASSQEYSAYNEQFF
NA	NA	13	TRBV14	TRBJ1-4	TGTGCCAGCAGCCAAGTCGGGGCAGAAAAACTGTTTTTT	CASSQVGAEKLFF
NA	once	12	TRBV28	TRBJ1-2	TGTGCCAGCAGTCCCGACACCTATGGCTACACCTTC	CASSPDTYGYTF
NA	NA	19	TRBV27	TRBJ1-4	TGTGCCAGCAGTTACAGGGAGTTGGTCTTACAAGCAACTAATGAAAAACTGTTTTTT	CASSYRELVLQATNEKLFF
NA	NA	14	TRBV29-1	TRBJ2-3	TGCAGCGTTGGTGGTAGCGGAATCACAGATACGCAGTATTTT	CSVGGSGITDTQYF
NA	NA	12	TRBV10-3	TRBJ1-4	TGTGCCATCAGTGACAGGGATGAAAAACTGTTTTTT	CAISDRDEKLFF
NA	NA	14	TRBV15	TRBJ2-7	TGTGCCACCAGCAGCCGACTGGGACTTTACGAGCAGTACTTC	CATSSRLGLYEQYF
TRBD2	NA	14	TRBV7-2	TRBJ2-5	TGTGCCAGCAGCAGCGTTGGGGGAGGGGAGACCCAGTACTTC	CASSSVGGGETQYF
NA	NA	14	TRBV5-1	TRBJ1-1	TGCGCCAGCCGATACGCGACAGTGAACACTGAAGCTTTCTTT	CASRYATVNTEAFF
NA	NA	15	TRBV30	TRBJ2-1	TGTGCCTGCATGCCCCTAGCGATCTCCTACAATGAGCAGTTCTTC	CACMPLAISYNEQFF
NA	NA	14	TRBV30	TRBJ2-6	TGTGCCTGGAGCTTAGGCTCTGGGGCCAACGTCCTGACTTTC	CAWSLGSGANVLTF
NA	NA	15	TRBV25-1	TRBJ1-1	TGTGCCAGCAGTGAATCATGGGCCTGGCGCCAAGAAGCTTTCTTT	CASSESWAWRQEAFF
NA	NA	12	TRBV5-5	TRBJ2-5	TGTGCCAGCAGCTTCGGAGGGGAGACCCAGTACTTC	CASSFGGETQYF
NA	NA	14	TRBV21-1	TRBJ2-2	TGTGCCGAATGGATGGGCACCGACACCGGGGAGCTGTTTTTT	CAEWMGTDTGELFF
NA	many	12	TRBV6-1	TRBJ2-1	TGTGCCAGCAACCCTAGTATCGGCGAGCAGTTCTTC	CASNPSIGEQFF
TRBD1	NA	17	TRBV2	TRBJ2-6	TGTGCCAGCACGATGGGACAGGGACTCTCTGGGGCCAACGTCCTGACTTTC	CASTMGQGLSGANVLTF
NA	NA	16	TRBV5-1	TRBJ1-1	TGCGCCAGCAGCTTGTGGGCAGGGAGGCAAACCACTGAAGCTTTCTTT	CASSLWAGRQTTEAFF
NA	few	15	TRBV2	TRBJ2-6	TGTGCCAGCAGTGAAGCGCTCTCTGGGGCCAACGTCCTGACTTTC	CASSEALSGANVLTF
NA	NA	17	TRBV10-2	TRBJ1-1	TGCGCCAGCAGTGATGGCCACTCTTTCAGGGAGAACACTGAAGCTTTCTTT	CASSDGHSFRENTEAFF
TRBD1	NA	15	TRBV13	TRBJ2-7	TGTGCCAGCAGCTTAGGGCCGGGACAGTCCTACGAGCAGTACTTC	CASSLGPGQSYEQYF
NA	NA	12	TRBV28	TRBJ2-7	TGTGCCAGCAGTTTATTGACGGGCGAGCAGTACTTC	CASSLLTGEQYF
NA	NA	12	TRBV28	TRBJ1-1	TGTGCCAGCAGTTTATCTAGTGGGAGTGCTTTCTTT	CASSLSSGSAFF
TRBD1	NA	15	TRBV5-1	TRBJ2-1	TGCGCCAGCAGCGCCAGTCCTACAGGGGGTGGTGTGCAATTCTTC	CASSASPTGGGVQFF
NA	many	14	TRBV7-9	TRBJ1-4	TGTGCCAGCAGCTCGCAGACAGGAGGCGAAAAACTGTTTTTT	CASSSQTGGEKLFF